One sample yielded the 27 T cell receptor beta chains listed below, sequenced in a study of T cell repertoires in cytomegalovirus infection. TCRdb reprocessed the reads via MiXCR and lists one record per CDR3 protein. Of 200,000 to 300,000 distinct CDR3 sequences in the sample, roughly 13% were seen once. Sequencing used PBMCs. The source of these receptors is a human donor in good health (CMV status not recorded). Some clones in this sample may be carry-over from other donors' samples.

This clonotype has ten or more counts. CDR3 loop: CASSYRGGGTEAFF. CDR3 DNA: TGTGCCAGCAGTTACCGGGGTGGGGGTACTGAAGCTTTCTTT. The J gene is TRBJ1-1, the V gene TRBV6-5, with TRBD1 as a possible D gene (5 bases). Germline CDR1 is MNHEY and CDR2 is SVGAGI. Trimming removed 2 bases at V and 5 bases at J, with 12 bases between. CDR3 length: 14 amino acids.

There are many counts of this clonotype. The chain couples TRBV7-2 to TRBJ1-2, with D unclear. Germline CDR1 is SGHTA and CDR2 is FQGNSA. The germline V and J ends were trimmed by 3 bases and 2 bases, with 16 bases remaining between them. The CDR3 covers 16 residues. In DNA form, the CDR3 reads TGTGCCAGCAGCTTCCATAACCTGACACCAAACTATGGCTACACCTTC. Translation: CASSFHNLTPNYGYTF.

The J gene is TRBJ2-7, the V gene TRBV19; 8 bases are shared with TRBD1. The CDR3 runs to 15 residues. Per the germline V gene, CDR1 is LNHDA and CDR2 is SQIVND (reference sequence). V trimming: 5 bases; J trimming: 4 bases; junction bases outside the gene matches: 10. The DNA of the CDR3 is TGTGCCAGTAGTCTACCAGGCGGGACAGGATACGAGCAGTACTTC. Its translation: CASSLPGGTGYEQYF.

This clonotype has just a few counts. The gene calls are TRBV19 and TRBJ2-3; the match to TRBD2 covers 14 bases. The CDR3 extends over 16 amino acids. Losses at the gene ends were 5 bases for V and 8 bases for J; bases not matched to a gene: 9. Germline lookup yields CDR1 LNHDA and CDR2 SQIVND (reference sequence). CDR3 DNA sequence: TGTGCCAGTAGTGCCCGACTAGCGGGGGGGCCGGGTACGCAGTATTTT. Its protein is CASSARLAGGPGTQYF.

This clonotype has a count of ten or more. The chain has TRBV7-8 and TRBJ2-1; perhaps TRBD2 as D (5 bases). Germline CDR1 SGHVS, CDR2 FQNEAQ. V lost 3 bases and J 6 bases, leaving 18 bases between the germline ends. The CDR3 has 16 amino acids. CDR3 protein: CASSLGSLAASNEQFF. In DNA form, the CDR3 reads TGTGCCAGCAGCTTGGGGTCTCTAGCCGCCTCCAATGAGCAGTTCTTC. The whole variable domain, remainder taken from reference TRBV7-8 and TRBJ2-1, is GAGVSQSPRYKVAKRGQDVALRCDPISGHVSLFWYQQALGQGPEFLTYFQNEAQLDKSGLPSDRFFAERPEGSVSTLKIQRTQQEDSAVYLCASSLGSLAASNEQFFGPGTRLTVL.

There are many counts of this clonotype. The rearrangement links TRBV20-1 to TRBJ1-2; TRBD1 might be the D (6 bases). The V gene's germline CDR1 is DFQATT and CDR2 SNEGSKA (reference sequence). The CDR3 runs 13 residues. The CDR3 loop is CRKGGDKNYGYTF. The DNA for the CDR3 is TGCCGTAAAGGCGGGGACAAAAACTATGGCTACACCTTC.

This chain connects TRBV12-3 or TRBV12-4 to TRBJ2-5, with unresolved D. The CDR3 totals 13 residues. V was cut by 3 bases and J by 5 bases, with 10 bases left in between. The CDR3 here is CASSFGSSETQYF. CDR3 DNA: TGTGCCAGCAGTTTCGGCAGTAGTGAGACCCAGTACTTC.

Only a few counts were recorded for this clonotype. V and J are TRBV7-9 and TRBJ1-2, with D perhaps matching TRBD1 (5 bases). V gave up 4 bases and J gave up 3 bases, with 15 bases separating them. This CDR3 comprises 15 residues. CDR1 and CDR2 from the germline V gene are SEHNR and FQNEAQ (reference sequence). CDR3 sequence reads: CASSSRGQVHYGYTF. The DNA of the CDR3 is TGTGCCAGCAGCTCGAGGGGCCAGGTTCACTATGGCTACACCTTC.

Only a few counts were recorded for this clonotype. V usage is TRBV29-1 and J usage is TRBJ1-1; D gene ambiguous. Germline assignment: CDR1 SQVTM and CDR2 ANQGSEA. The CDR3 runs to 13 residues. V lost 3 bases and J 3 bases, leaving 11 bases between the germline ends. The CDR3 DNA reads as TGCAGCGTTGACGGGCCGGGAGACACTGAAGCTTTCTTT. Encoded protein: CSVDGPGDTEAFF.

This CDR3 is CASSQLRTGGRLTWIWNYNEQFF. DNA of the CDR3: TGCGCCAGCAGTCAACTCCGGACAGGGGGCCGTCTTACTTGGATTTGGAATTACAATGAGCAGTTCTTC. The chain recombines TRBV23-1 with TRBJ2-1, with TRBD1 matching 11 bases. TRBV23-1 is an ORF, with its function uncertain. This CDR3 region has 23 residues. The ends lost 2 bases at V and 4 bases at J; junction bases unmatched: 25.

This clonotype was observed a handful of times. CDR3 sequence reads: CSARTRGGGGAEAFF. In DNA form, the CDR3 reads TGCAGTGCTAGAACTCGAGGGGGGGGGGGGGCTGAAGCTTTCTTT. The chain employs TRBV20-1 and TRBJ1-1, with TRBD1 as a possible D gene (6 bases). The V end lost 2 bases, the J end lost 6 bases, and 19 bases lay between the germline ends. The V gene's germline CDR1 is DFQATT and CDR2 SNEGSKA (reference sequence). The CDR3 has 15 amino acids.

The chain combines TRBV6-2 or TRBV6-3 with TRBJ1-5, with D unresolved. The CDR3 spans 13 residues. The V end was cut by 2 bases, the J end by 9 bases, with 11 bases between. Germline-derived CDR1 and CDR2 are MNHEY and SVGEGT. The DNA of the CDR3 is TGTGCCAGCAGTTACGCGCCCTTGATGCCCCAGCATTTT. As protein: CASSYAPLMPQHF.

This clonotype has at least ten counts. The rearrangement links TRBV7-2 to TRBJ2-1, with D unclear. Per germline, CDR1 SGHTA and CDR2 FQGNSA. V was trimmed by 1 base and J by 2 bases, leaving 9 bases between them. The CDR3 has 15 residues. This CDR3 reads CASSLEGSTYNEQFF. The DNA of the CDR3 is TGTGCCAGCAGCTTAGAAGGCAGCACCTACAATGAGCAGTTCTTC.

This clonotype came up a few times. The chain combines TRBV11-2 with TRBJ1-1, with 9 positions matching TRBD1. CDR1 is SGHAT and CDR2 is FQNNGV in the germline V gene. CDR3 size: 15 residues. V was pared by 3 bases and J by 5 bases, with 7 bases of the junction left unmatched. CDR3 loop: CASSFGQGRYTEAFF. DNA of the CDR3: TGTGCCAGCAGCTTCGGACAGGGGAGATATACTGAAGCTTTCTTT.

There are a few counts of this clonotype. This chain connects TRBV6-5 to TRBJ2-5, with TRBD2 matching 7 bases. This CDR3 is built from 14 residues. Germline V gene data show CDR1 as MNHEY and CDR2 as SVGAGI. The V segment lost 5 bases and the J segment 5 bases; nucleotides outside the gene matches: 8. CDR3 sequence reads: CASSIGTKGETQYF. CDR3 sequence (DNA): TGTGCCAGCAGTATCGGGACTAAGGGGGAGACCCAGTACTTC.

This clonotype was seen at least ten times. In DNA, the CDR3 is TGTGCCAGCAGCTTAGCGGCGGGGGCTGAAGCTTTCTTT. Amino acid sequence: CASSLAAGAEAFF. This rearrangement joins TRBV7-9 to TRBJ1-1; a weak D match, TRBD1 (5 bases). V dropped 0 bases and J dropped 6 bases, with 8 bases sitting between them. CDR3 length: 13 residues. The germline V gene has CDR1 SEHNR and CDR2 FQNEAQ (reference sequence).

This clonotype was counted many times. The V gene is TRBV28, the J gene TRBJ2-2; D may match TRBD1 or TRBD2 (5 bases each). The CDR3 is 16 amino acids. The germline V and J ends were trimmed by 7 bases and 1 base, with 16 bases remaining between them. Germline V gene data show CDR1 as MDHEN and CDR2 as SYDVKM. The CDR3 loop reads CASNNSPGRNTGELFF. CDR3 DNA: TGTGCCAGCAACAACTCACCGGGACGGAACACCGGGGAGCTGTTTTTT. Supplemented by reference TRBV28 and TRBJ2-2, the full variable domain reads DVKVTQSSRYLVKRTGEKVFLECVQDMDHENMFWYRQDPGLGLRLIYFSYDVKMKEKGDIPEGYSVSREKKERFSLILESASTNQTSMYLCASNNSPGRNTGELFFGEGSRLTVL.

The chain carries TRBV29-1 and TRBJ2-1; 9 positions agree with TRBD2. J lost 7 bases, V lost 4 bases, and 8 bases had no gene match. The V gene's germline CDR1 is SQVTM and CDR2 ANQGSEA. The CDR3 runs 14 residues. Here the CDR3 reads CSVGGLANSNEQFF. DNA for the CDR3: TGCAGCGTTGGGGGACTAGCTAATAGTAATGAGCAGTTCTTC.

The CDR3 region has the DNA TGCAGCGTCGTGGGACAGGGGGCGAATGAGCAGTTCTTC. This translates into CSVVGQGANEQFF. The J gene is TRBJ2-1, the V gene TRBV29-1, with 12 bases fitting TRBD1. The germline gives CDR1 SQVTM, CDR2 ANQGSEA. The CDR3 runs to 13 residues. The V segment lost 6 bases and the J segment 7 bases; nucleotides outside the gene matches: 4.

This clonotype occurred many times. V gene TRBV6-2 or TRBV6-3 combines with J gene TRBJ2-1; a weak D match, TRBD2 (6 bases). Trimming pared 4 bases from V and 3 bases from J, leaving 13 bases between. CDR1 MNHEY and CDR2 SVGEGT come from the germline V gene. The CDR3 consists of 15 residues. This chain's CDR3 is CASSFTGVGYNEQFF. CDR3 bases: TGTGCCAGCAGTTTCACGGGGGTTGGCTACAATGAGCAGTTCTTC.

This clonotype has at least ten counts. The V and J genes are TRBV7-2 and TRBJ2-1, with a tentative D call TRBD1 (5 bases). Germline V gene lookup returns CDR1 SGHTA and CDR2 FQGNSA. The CDR3 is 14 amino acids. Trimming shortened V by 2 bases and J by 3 bases, and 8 bases separated the two germline ends. For the CDR3, the DNA is TGTGCCAGCAGCTTAACTGACAGCTACAATGAGCAGTTCTTC. It encodes CASSLTDSYNEQFF.

This clonotype showed up many times. V and J are TRBV7-2 and TRBJ1-1; 8 bases match TRBD1. This CDR3 has 15 amino acids. V was clipped by 2 bases and J by 6 bases; unmatched bases: 8. Germline values: CDR1 SGHTA, CDR2 FQGNSA. The CDR3 region has the DNA TGTGCCAGCAGCTTACCAGACAGGGGCTTACCTGAAGCTTTCTTT. It specifies CASSLPDRGLPEAFF.

This clonotype was detected only a few times. This rearrangement joins TRBV18 to TRBJ2-7, with TRBD1 matching 7 bases. The ends lost 3 bases at V and 2 bases at J; junction bases unmatched: 4. CDR1 is KGHSH and CDR2 is LQKENI in the germline V gene. The CDR3 contains 14 residues. The DNA for the CDR3 is TGTGCCAGCTCACCGGGACAGTTAACCTACGAGCAGTACTTC. Translating gives CASSPGQLTYEQYF.

The chain recombines TRBV12-3 or TRBV12-4 with TRBJ2-1; D unclear. V was pared by 7 bases and J by 7 bases, with 8 bases between. The CDR3 has 11 residues. The CDR3: CASTPANEQFF. Here the CDR3 DNA reads TGTGCCAGCACCCCGGCTAATGAGCAGTTCTTC.

The gene calls are TRBV12-3 or TRBV12-4 and TRBJ1-2; 11 bases match TRBD1. V dropped 4 bases and J dropped 5; count of bases not matched to a gene: 3. The CDR3 totals 14 residues. The CDR3 bases are TGTGCCAGCAGTTCCGGGACAGGGGGGTATGGCTACACCTTC. Translated: CASSSGTGGYGYTF.

This clonotype has ten or more counts. CDR3 region: CASSPGTVSYEQYF. CDR3 nucleotide sequence: TGTGCCAGCAGCCCCGGGACGGTGTCTTACGAGCAGTACTTC. The chain combines TRBV28 with TRBJ2-7; D may correspond to TRBD1 or TRBD2 (5 bases each). There are 14 residues in the CDR3. Trimming pared 6 bases from V and 4 bases from J, leaving 16 bases between. CDR1 is MDHEN, CDR2 SYDVKM, per germline. The full variable domain, its missing parts supplied by reference TRBV28 and TRBJ2-7, is DVKVTQSSRYLVKRTGEKVFLECVQDMDHENMFWYRQDPGLGLRLIYFSYDVKMKEKGDIPEGYSVSREKKERFSLILESASTNQTSMYLCASSPGTVSYEQYFGPGTRLTVT.

This chain links TRBV5-1 with TRBJ2-1; 13 nucleotides match TRBD2. Losses at the gene ends were 4 bases for V and 7 bases for J; bases not matched to a gene: 8. This CDR3 region has 16 residues. CDR1 and CDR2 (germline): SGHRS, YFSETQ. The CDR3 bases are TGCGCCAGCAGCGGGGGACTAGCGGGAAAGGTAAATGAGCAGTTCTTC. Residues: CASSGGLAGKVNEQFF.